This T cell receptor (beta chain) comes out of a study of T-cell memory formation after mild COVID-19. The wider study: TCR clusters largely stayed donor specific.

Trimming left V 4 bases short and J 2 bases short, with 7 bases between. The CDR3 runs to 13 residues. Germline V gene sequence: CDR1 SGHDT, CDR2 YYEEEE. Study results and caveats: Pre-infection memory already had some responding clones, implying cross-reactive memory joined. Clones which contracted sat mainly in CM and EM if CD4+, and in EMRA if CD8+.

TCRdb ran MiXCR on the 5' RACE reads and lists one entry per CDR3 protein. The sample has about 140,000 distinct CDR3 sequences; 11% to 15% are singletons. Turning to this clonotype: Its specificity is unknown.

This TCR was recovered from an adult woman who had mild COVID-19 (a few samples of this study predate the infection). Cell type and time point are not known. Sequenced material: PBMCs or a T cell subset sorted from them (not recorded which). The chain carries TRBV5-6 and TRBJ1-5; D remains ambiguous. This chain's CDR3 is CASSGRGNQPQHF. DNA of the CDR3: TGTGCCAGCAGCGGTCGGGGCAATCAGCCCCAGCATTTT.